The 22 T cell receptor beta chains listed next were all sequenced from one sample in a study of human T cells and chemical hapten exposure. Regarding time point: pre-sensitization, week 0. As to treatment: therapeutic diphenylcyclopropenone sensitization with weekly scalp DPC. One entry per CDR3 protein results from TCRdb running MiXCR on the RACE reads. The sample consists of about 98,000 distinct CDR3 sequences, 9.5% to 14% of them appearing once. This material consisted of whole blood, taken in connection with sensitization to the hapten diphenylcyclopropenone (DPC). The receptors come from an older woman with alopecia areata. Some clones in this sample may be carry-over from other donors' samples.

The sample holds a few counts of this clonotype. This chain uses TRBV29-1 with TRBJ2-1; 9 bases are a match to TRBD1. V gave up 7 bases and J gave up 3 bases; unmatched junction bases: 4. Germline CDR1 and CDR2: SQVTM and ANQGSEA. The CDR3 is 13 amino acids. CDR3 loop: CSAADRGYNEQFF. CDR3 DNA: TGCAGCGCCGCGGACAGGGGCTACAATGAGCAGTTCTTC.

This clonotype was counted only a few times. The chain is built from TRBV10-3 and TRBJ2-6; 8 bases are a match to TRBD1. The germline CDR1 and CDR2 sequences are ENHRY and SYGVKD. Trimming took 3 bases from V and 0 from J; bases not matched to a gene: 1. This CDR3 comprises 16 residues. In nucleotides, the CDR3 is TGTGCCATCAGTGAAACAGGGGGCTCTGGGGCCAACGTCCTGACTTTC. This codes for CAISETGGSGANVLTF.

This clonotype was recorded at least ten times. Because the CDR3's place on the DNA is in doubt, the DNA is left out and the CDR3 is given as listed by TCRdb. The chain links TRBV9 to TRBJ1-2. A total of 13 residues make up the CDR3, ends included. Germline CDR1 and CDR2: SGDLS and YYNGEE. This CDR3 is CASSVGGGSKNTF.

The V gene is TRBV7-9, the J gene TRBJ2-1; no definite D call. V shed 5 bases and J shed 0 bases, with 14 bases lying between them. Per germline, CDR1 SEHNR and CDR2 FQNEAQ (reference sequence). The CDR3 is made up of 16 amino acids. The CDR3 region has the DNA TGTGCCAGCAGCGACACCGGACGGATCTCCTACAATGAGCAGTTCTTC. Translated: CASSDTGRISYNEQFF.

This clonotype was seen repeatedly, ten times or more. This chain joins TRBV12-3 or TRBV12-4 and TRBJ2-2, with 8 bases matching TRBD2. V dropped 7 bases and J dropped 1; count of bases not matched to a gene: 14. This CDR3 is 18 amino acids long. CDR3 amino acids: CASNPRTSWGKNTGELFF. In nucleotides, the CDR3 is TGTGCCAGCAACCCGAGGACTAGCTGGGGGAAGAACACCGGGGAGCTGTTTTTT.

The chain combines TRBV29-1 with TRBJ2-1; D is ambiguous. Germline V CDR1 and CDR2: SQVTM, ANQGSEA. Trimming shortened V by 6 bases and J by 4 bases, and 10 bases separated the two germline ends. CDR3 length: 12 amino acids. DNA for the CDR3: TGCAGCGTCAAAGTAGGATACAATGAGCAGTTCTTC. The encoded protein is CSVKVGYNEQFF.

This clonotype was recorded at least ten times. This chain joins TRBV9 and TRBJ2-2, with D perhaps given as TRBD1 or TRBD2 (6 bases each). The CDR3 runs 16 residues. CDR1 is SGDLS and CDR2 is YYNGEE in the germline V gene. V lost 1 base and J lost 6, with 16 bases in between. In nucleotides, the CDR3 is TGTGCCAGCAGCGTAATGCCGGGGGCCGGGTCCGGGGAGCTGTTTTTT. It translates to CASSVMPGAGSGELFF.

This clonotype was recorded at least ten times. The chain combines TRBV24-1 with TRBJ2-3; TRBD1 matches at 7 bases. Germline values: CDR1 KGHDR, CDR2 SFDVKD. The length of the CDR3 is 14 residues. Trimming removed 3 bases from V and 6 bases from J; junction bases left unmatched: 5. The CDR3 nucleotides read TGTGCCACCAGTGATAATTCCAGGGGGGATACGCAGTATTTT. Its translation: CATSDNSRGDTQYF.

The genes are TRBV10-3 and TRBJ1-6, with a possible D match to TRBD1 (5 bases). Trimming removed 4 bases at V and 10 bases at J, with 17 bases between. This CDR3 has 15 amino acids. CDR1 is ENHRY and CDR2 is SYGVKD in the germline V gene. CDR3 DNA sequence: TGTGCCATCAGTGCCTTCGAGGGGCCGAGGTCACCCCTCCACTTT. It translates to CAISAFEGPRSPLHF.

This clonotype was seen repeatedly, ten times or more. V is TRBV19 and J is TRBJ2-3; D possibly corresponds to TRBD1 (6 bases). CDR3 length: 12 amino acids. Germline CDR1 reads LNHDA; CDR2 reads SQIVND (reference sequence). V lost 6 bases, J lost 6 bases, and 10 bases lay in between. The DNA of the CDR3 is TGTGCCAGTAGCCCTAGGGGGGATACGCAGTATTTT. This gives the protein CASSPRGDTQYF.

This clonotype was detected only a few times. V and J are TRBV24-1 and TRBJ2-3; either TRBD1 or TRBD2 may fit D (5 bases each). Trimming left V 9 bases short and J 0 bases short, with 9 bases between. The length of the CDR3 is 13 residues. Germline values: CDR1 KGHDR, CDR2 SFDVKD. CDR3 in amino acids: CATPWDSTDTQYF. The DNA of the CDR3 is TGTGCCACCCCGTGGGACAGCACAGATACGCAGTATTTT.

This clonotype was observed at least ten times. The CDR3 region is CASSPLQRGGSNEQFF. CDR3 coding DNA: TGTGCCAGCTCACCACTGCAGCGGGGGGGCTCAAATGAGCAGTTCTTC. The chain joins TRBV18 to TRBJ2-1; 10 nucleotides match TRBD2. With 1 base clipped from V and 7 bases from J, the junction kept 7 bases outside the gene matches. Germline values: CDR1 KGHSH, CDR2 LQKENI. The CDR3 has 16 amino acids.

As regards this clonotype: This may arise from a read error, as a much more abundant clone is one base away. The chain carries TRBV7-8 and TRBJ1-4; no clear D. V lost 1 base and J lost 8, with 11 bases in between. From germline, CDR1 is SGHVS and CDR2 FQNEAQ. This CDR3 contains 14 residues. CDR3 sequence reads: CASSLGYVGEKLFF. CDR3 nucleotide sequence: TGTGCCAGCAGCTTAGGCTATGTCGGGGAAAAACTGTTTTTT.

In this sample, this clonotype turned up many times. The chain couples TRBV19 to TRBJ2-5; D remains unclear. The CDR3 totals 13 residues. Deletions cut 7 bases from V and 0 bases from J, with 9 bases between. Germline lookup yields CDR1 LNHDA and CDR2 SQIVND (reference sequence). CDR3 residues: CASNRQYQETQYF. In DNA, the CDR3 is TGTGCCAGTAATCGTCAGTACCAAGAGACCCAGTACTTC.

The table lists this clonotype with a few counts. The conserved phenylalanine or tryptophan is not found at the CDR3 terminus, so this likely reflects a read error. The DNA is omitted, as the CDR3 cannot be located on it reliably, and the CDR3 follows TCRdb's listing. The J gene is TRBJ2-1, the V gene TRBV2. The CDR3 numbers 12 amino acids, ends counted. CDR1 is SNHLY, CDR2 FYNNEI, per germline. The CDR3 is CASSETSGSSLI.

This clonotype was observed a handful of times. V is TRBV7-9 and J is TRBJ2-5; tentatively, D is TRBD1 or TRBD2 (5 bases each). This CDR3 comprises 14 residues. Germline V gene sequence: CDR1 SEHNR, CDR2 FQNEAQ (reference sequence). Trimming cost V 5 bases and J 4 bases, with 14 bases left between them. The CDR3 reads CASSPWTGTETQYF. CDR3 nucleotides: TGTGCCAGCAGCCCGTGGACGGGGACAGAGACCCAGTACTTC.

This clonotype was found many times. The V call is TRBV20-1, the J call TRBJ2-7; D is ambiguous. The CDR3 has 13 residues. Looked up from germline, CDR1 is DFQATT and CDR2 is SNEGSKA (reference sequence). Here the CDR3 DNA reads TGCCTAGAAGTGGGCGACCATCCCTACGAGCAGTACTTC. This gives the protein CLEVGDHPYEQYF.

This clonotype was counted at least ten times. The gene calls are TRBV13 and TRBJ2-7; 9 positions agree with TRBD1. Germline loops: CDR1 PRHDT, CDR2 FYEKMQ (reference sequence). V lost 4 bases to trimming and J lost 5 bases; unmatched junction nucleotides: 12. The CDR3 has 16 amino acids. The CDR3 loop is CASSSEKQGAGHEQYF. In DNA form, the CDR3 reads TGTGCCAGCAGCTCCGAGAAACAGGGGGCAGGCCACGAGCAGTACTTC.

This clonotype was counted at least ten times. The V and J genes are TRBV5-1 and TRBJ2-1, with a tentative D call TRBD2 (6 bases). The germline V gene has CDR1 SGHRS and CDR2 YFSETQ. This CDR3 spans 14 amino acids. Trimming left V 5 bases short and J 8 bases short, with 17 bases between. The CDR3 coding sequence is TGCGCCAGCAGGAGGAGACTAGGCGGATATGAGCAGTTCTTC. Amino acids: CASRRRLGGYEQFF.

This clonotype has a count of ten or more. In nucleotides, the CDR3 is TGTGCCAGCTCACCATGGGCGGGGAGCTTCTACGAGCAGTACTTC. It codes for CASSPWAGSFYEQYF. This rearrangement joins TRBV18 to TRBJ2-7; D may be TRBD2 (6 bases). The ends were cut back, 2 bases at V and 3 bases at J, with 14 bases in the middle. The CDR3 is made up of 15 amino acids. Germline values: CDR1 KGHSH, CDR2 LQKENI.

V usage is TRBV10-3 and J usage is TRBJ2-3, with 13 bases matching TRBD2. Germline V gene lookup returns CDR1 ENHRY and CDR2 SYGVKD. V gave up 8 bases and J gave up 2 bases; unmatched junction bases: 4. This CDR3 comprises 15 residues. CDR3 protein: CAIRGLAGVTDTQYF. As DNA, the CDR3 is TGTGCCATCCGCGGACTAGCGGGGGTCACAGATACGCAGTATTTT.

This clonotype was recorded a few times. This chain links TRBV21-1 with TRBJ2-7; TRBD1, the table's D call, lacks a check against the DNA. TRBV21-1 is an annotated pseudogene. This CDR3 has 17 residues. The CDR3 DNA is TGTGCCAGCAGCAAATACTCCGAGGACAGGGAGTCCTACGAGCAGTACTTC. Translation: CASSKYSEDRESYEQYF.